The following is a T cell receptor beta chain sequence with its context. The sample is drawn from a study of cytotoxic CD8 clonotypes in ibrutinib-treated CLL. The wider study: The patients, under twelve relapsed/refractory and fewer than 16 treatment-naive, included about 17 who were IGHV unmutated. The response samples were taken once patients had been treated for a median of around 11 months, range 6 to 36. The sample average was about 270,000 productive templates and 85,000 to 95,000 productive rearrangements.

Here immunoSEQ multiplex PCR was the method, and the copy in TCRdb shows in-frame clones only, minus some. The repertoire holds hundreds of thousands of clones, roughly 71% seen once, with about 6.7% in the top ten. Germline V gene data show CDR1 as SGHVS and CDR2 as FNYEAQ. The CDR3 runs to 16 residues. V was pared by 5 bases and J by 1 base, with 10 bases of the junction left unmatched. This material consisted of PBMCs, taken after 36 months of ibrutinib treatment. The source is a human donor with chronic lymphocytic leukemia. J is TRBJ2-5 and V is TRBV7-6, with TRBD1 matching over 7 bases. The CDR3 sequence: CASSQNSGTVQETQYF. CDR3 in DNA: TGTGCCAGCAGCCAAAACTCCGGGACAGTCCAAGAGACCCAGTACTTC.